This TCR beta chain was captured in a study of graft-versus-host responses after intestinal transplantation (dated by TCRdb to the early 2020s). Context from the whole study: The transplants that recipients received were multivisceral, liver-intestinal, or isolated intestinal. Every recipient was given anti-thymocyte globulin induction, followed by approximately three years of maintenance tacrolimus and steroids. To identify alloreactive clones, pre-transplant mixed lymphocyte reaction products were sequenced and compared with unstimulated pre-transplant donor and recipient T cells. Graft-versus-host and host-versus-graft alloreactive T cell clones were tracked in the graft, circulation and bone marrow after intestinal transplantation using bulk TCR-beta CDR3 sequencing. A peak of at least 4% donor T cells among recipient peripheral blood mononuclear cells was the definition used for donor T cell macrochimerism. Rather than being sequenced by the commercial service, samples from a few later patients were sequenced in-house on an Illumina MiSeq and processed with MiXCR. The cohort enrolled some 25 intestinal transplant recipients including one retransplant, and a few patients lacking pretransplant specimens were excluded.

The germline V gene yields SGHAT for CDR1 and FQNNGV for CDR2. Including the terminal cysteine and phenylalanine, the CDR3 comprises 12 residues. CDR3 DNA only is kept here, 36 bases in frame from base 1. V sheds 6 bases and J sheds 9 bases, leaving 12 bases between their ends. Blood samples were collected up to 4 times in the first month after transplant and then at least monthly when available. With regard to this clone: What antigen it recognizes has not been identified. No base quality information exists; no much larger clone differs at one position.

Library preparation was by the immunoSEQ multiplex PCR assay. For most patients, genomic DNA was subjected to high-throughput TCR-beta CDR3 sequencing by Adaptive Biotechnologies. Per the original workflow: Adaptive's ImmunoSEQ software supplied the TCR sequencing data for about 18 patients, while MiXCR and VDJtools were used to process a few other patients. CDR3 nucleotide sequences shared between donor and recipient were removed because their origin could not be assigned. To be classed as alloreactive, a clone needed at least 2-fold expansion over unstimulated cells and a minimum CFSE-low frequency of 0.002% (template counts) or 0.001% (read counts). Clones were considered mappable if detected in sequenced pre-transplant spleen, lymph node, or MLR CFSE-low populations of the donor or recipient. The cumulative frequency of alloreactive clones was calculated as a percentage of all sequences, weighted by copy number. In TCRdb, the immuneACCESS table is reduced to in-frame sequences with V and J assigned. These tables do not hold every clone; where another copy was compared, an unresolved V gene accounts for under half, and the others remain unexplained. V, J and clone size reflect that table, while D and trimming were determined from the DNA. The sample records 18,000 or so clones, about 95% of which are singletons. Of the sample, about 0.83% falls within the top ten clones.

Broader findings and caveats from the paper: GvH clones were found in recipient bone marrow, and some of the GvH clones appeared earlier in ileal mucosa or blood, which is consistent with an intestinal mucosal origin. High GvH to HvG T cell clonal ratios were observed in the allografts of patients with donor T cell macrochimerism. The relatively low number and heterogeneity of intestinal transplant patients limited the conclusions. Peak levels of circulating GvH clones were associated with declines in HvG clones early after transplant.

The source of this sequence is a human patient who received an intestinal transplant, so some T cells may come from the graft donor. The V and J segments used are TRBV11-2 and TRBJ2-1, with the D gene too uncertain to name. Sequenced material: PBMCs, taken 23 days after intestinal transplant. CDR3 reads: CASRPLLGEQFF. Here is the DNA: TGTGCCAGCAGGCCCCTGCTGGGTGAGCAGTTCTTC.